This T cell receptor (beta chain) originates from a study of T cell responses to AZD1222 COVID-19 vaccine. For the study at large: Second-dose schedules of about 4 or about 12 weeks were combined.

General study results and limits: Variant regions that are unmutated are reportedly the target of nearly half of spike-specific TCRs. Repertoire sampling occurred only after the peak T cell response. Donors were largely white British and mainly female; clonal diversity was possibly underestimated.

The CDR3 contains 15 residues. Profiled with immunoSEQ multiplex PCR; TCRdb holds only in-frame clones, not every one. This table holds around 130,000 clones, nearly 95% found once. As concerns this clone: Antigen unknown.

The TCR sequence derives from an adult in good health. This sample comprised peripheral blood, obtained on day 0 of AZD1222 vaccination. The J gene is TRBJ1-5, the V gene TRBV21-1. TRBV21-1 is a pseudogene segment. In nucleotides, the CDR3 is TGTGCCAGCAGCAAGGAGGGGCGAGGGGATCAGCCCCAGCATTTT. Amino acid sequence: CASSKEGRGDQPQHF.